These T cell receptor beta chains were read from a single sample in a study of T cell responses to AZD1222 COVID-19 vaccine. Assay used: immunoSEQ multiplex PCR; TCRdb lists only in-frame clones, some missing. The sample records 110,000 or so clones, about 88% being singletons. Sequences were derived from peripheral blood, sampled on day 0 of AZD1222 vaccination. Receptor source: an adult in good health. CDR3s leave out the opening cysteine and the closing phenylalanine or tryptophan. Where a row states a size, it is once, few, many or the class of an expanded clone; other rows omit it.

V gene: TRBV2
J gene: TRBJ1-3
clone size: .
CDR3 protein: ASSEWSKPVQGRSGNTIY

V gene: TRBV5-1
J gene: TRBJ2-1
clone size: .
CDR3 protein: ASSAGTARHEQF

V gene: TRBV28
J gene: TRBJ2-5
clone size: .
CDR3 protein: ASSLGGGGTETQY

V gene: TRBV28
J gene: TRBJ1-5
clone size: .
CDR3 protein: ASSLRDINQPQH

V gene: TRBV5-1
J gene: TRBJ1-3
clone size: .
CDR3 protein: ASSSGQGDGNTIY

V gene: TRBV6-1
J gene: TRBJ1-2
clone size: .
CDR3 protein: ASSEGQGPPNYGYT

V gene: TRBV7-9
J gene: TRBJ2-2
clone size: once
CDR3 protein: ASSLSLRTGELF

V gene: TRBV27
J gene: TRBJ1-6
clone size: .
CDR3 protein: ASSWGQGNSPLH

V gene: TRBV5-4
J gene: TRBJ1-1
clone size: few
CDR3 protein: ASNSQGRVGTEAF

V gene: TRBV5-1
J gene: TRBJ2-2
clone size: .
CDR3 protein: ASSWGSYTGELF

V gene: TRBV3-1/TRBV3-2
J gene: TRBJ1-4
clone size: .
CDR3 protein: ASSQSGGQRTTNEKLF

V gene: TRBV6-2/TRBV6-3
J gene: TRBJ1-2
clone size: .
CDR3 protein: ASSPGKPGQGANYGYT

V gene: TRBV28
J gene: TRBJ2-4
clone size: .
CDR3 protein: ASRLRERTKNIQY

V gene: TRBV7-2
J gene: TRBJ2-3
clone size: .
CDR3 protein: ASRYSTDTQY

V gene: TRBV9
J gene: TRBJ1-3
clone size: once
CDR3 protein: ASSVNLFSGNTIY

V gene: TRBV6-5
J gene: TRBJ2-7
clone size: .
CDR3 protein: ASRAGAGGVYEQY

V gene: TRBV23-1
J gene: TRBJ2-7
clone size: .
CDR3 protein: ASSQSPRAGDNYEQY

V gene: TRBV28
J gene: TRBJ1-5
clone size: .
CDR3 protein: ASGRDTNQPQH

V gene: TRBV3-1/TRBV3-2
J gene: TRBJ2-3
clone size: .
CDR3 protein: ASSQARGGVSSSTDTQY

V gene: TRBV6-5
J gene: TRBJ1-2
clone size: .
CDR3 protein: ASRTGGIGYT

V gene: TRBV7-2
J gene: TRBJ2-7
clone size: .
CDR3 protein: ASTPQLHYEQY

V gene: TRBV24-1
J gene: TRBJ2-2
clone size: .
CDR3 protein: ATSDPPAGELF

V gene: TRBV29-1
J gene: TRBJ2-7
clone size: .
CDR3 protein: SVGHSGEQY

V gene: TRBV11-2
J gene: TRBJ2-2
clone size: .
CDR3 protein: ASSLVVPSGTNTGELF

V gene: TRBV6-2/TRBV6-3
J gene: TRBJ2-1
clone size: .
CDR3 protein: ASSRLAYNEQF

V gene: TRBV3-1/TRBV3-2
J gene: TRBJ2-5
clone size: .
CDR3 protein: ASSQRGQGETQY

V gene: TRBV9
J gene: TRBJ1-1
clone size: .
CDR3 protein: ASSVGPTNTEAF

V gene: TRBV2
J gene: TRBJ2-4
clone size: .
CDR3 protein: ASSVGLAKNIQY

V gene: TRBV7-9
J gene: TRBJ2-5
clone size: .
CDR3 protein: ASSPPSSQETQY

V gene: TRBV9
J gene: TRBJ1-6
clone size: .
CDR3 protein: ASSATGAGNSPLH

V gene: TRBV24-1
J gene: TRBJ2-1
clone size: .
CDR3 protein: ATSALMGSGANNEQF

V gene: TRBV10-1
J gene: TRBJ2-6
clone size: .
CDR3 protein: ASSEAQGGDNSGANVLT

V gene: TRBV19
J gene: TRBJ1-4
clone size: .
CDR3 protein: ASISDRGGKLF

V gene: TRBV5-6
J gene: TRBJ2-1
clone size: .
CDR3 protein: ASSTPLAATTYNEQF